The subject of this entry is one T cell receptor (beta chain). The antigen remains undetermined. The data were obtained in a study of multiple sclerosis patients with progressive multifocal leukoencephalopathy. Generated by immunoSEQ multiplex PCR, the TCRdb table keeps only in-frame clones and is missing some. The data hold about 30,000 clones, with approximately 85% observed a single time. CDR1 and CDR2 (germline): SEHNR, FQNEAQ (reference sequence). CDR3 size: 15 residues. V shed 2 bases and J shed 5 bases, with 16 bases lying between them. Study outcomes and limitations: Whether JC virus or general immunocompromise explains the findings remained unclear.

Time point described: time of PML onset. T3 refers to blood collected at the onset of PML. The source is a woman younger than 45 with progressive multifocal leukoencephalopathy. Here the sequenced sample was PBMCs, taken from a patient treated with natalizumab. The chain is built from TRBV7-9 and TRBJ2-7; D might be TRBD1 (6 bases). CDR3 protein: CASSLLGTNENEQYF. CDR3 coding DNA: TGTGCCAGCAGCTTATTAGGGACAAATGAAAACGAGCAGTACTTC.